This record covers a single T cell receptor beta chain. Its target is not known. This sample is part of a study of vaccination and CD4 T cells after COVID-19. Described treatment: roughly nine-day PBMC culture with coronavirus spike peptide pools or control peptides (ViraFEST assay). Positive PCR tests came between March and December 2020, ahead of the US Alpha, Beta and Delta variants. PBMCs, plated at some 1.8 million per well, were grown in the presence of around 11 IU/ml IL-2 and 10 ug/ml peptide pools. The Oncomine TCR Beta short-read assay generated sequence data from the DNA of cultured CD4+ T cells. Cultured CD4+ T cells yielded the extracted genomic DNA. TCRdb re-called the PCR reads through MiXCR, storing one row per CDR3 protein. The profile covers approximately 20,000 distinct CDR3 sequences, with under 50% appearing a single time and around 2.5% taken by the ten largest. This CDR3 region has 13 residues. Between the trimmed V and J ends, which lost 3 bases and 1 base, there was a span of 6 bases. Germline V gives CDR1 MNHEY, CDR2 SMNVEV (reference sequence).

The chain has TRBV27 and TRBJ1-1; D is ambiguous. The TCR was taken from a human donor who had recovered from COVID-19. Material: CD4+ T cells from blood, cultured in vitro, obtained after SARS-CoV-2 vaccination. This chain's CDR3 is CASSFLANTEAFF. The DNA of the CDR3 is TGTGCCAGCAGTTTCTTGGCGAACACTGAAGCTTTCTTT.